A single sample is the source of the 17 T cell receptor beta chains below, sequenced in a study of shared clonotypes between healthy human individuals. Measured with immunoSEQ multiplex PCR; TCRdb has only the in-frame clones, and not every one. The sample has over a million clones; around 95% are singletons. Sequenced: naive CD4+ T cells sorted from blood. Documented subset: CD45RA+ positively selected. These TCRs come from a man younger than 45 in good health.

The V gene is TRBV19, the J gene TRBJ2-5, with 11 bases identical to TRBD2. Germline assignment: CDR1 LNHDA and CDR2 SQIVND (reference sequence). V lost 6 bases, J lost 1 base, and 10 bases stayed unmatched. The CDR3 runs 17 residues. CDR3 loop: CASSPERGTSGQETQYF. CDR3 nucleotides: TGTGCCAGTAGCCCTGAGAGAGGGACTAGCGGCCAAGAGACCCAGTACTTC. The full variable domain, its missing parts supplied by reference TRBV19 and TRBJ2-5, is DGGITQSPKYLFRKEGQNVTLSCEQNLNHDAMYWYRQDPGQGLRLIYYSQIVNDFQKGDIAEGYSVSREKKESFPLTVTSAQKNPTAFYLCASSPERGTSGQETQYFGPGTRLLVL.

This clone was found a few times. V and J are TRBV9 and TRBJ1-1; perhaps TRBD1 as D (5 bases). V was pared by 4 bases and J by 1 base, with 14 bases between. The CDR3 sequence is 15 residues long. Germline values: CDR1 SGDLS, CDR2 YYNGEE. The CDR3, as DNA: TGTGCCAGCAGCCCCCTCGCGGGGACGAACACTGAAGCTTTCTTT. This codes for CASSPLAGTNTEAFF.

The V call is TRBV18, the J call TRBJ2-5; possible D gene TRBD1, 5 bases. The germline V gene encodes CDR1 KGHSH and CDR2 LQKENI. The CDR3 is made up of 16 amino acids. V lost 1 base, J lost 1 base, and 13 bases lay in between. The CDR3 here is CASSPRRQGFQETQYF. As DNA, the CDR3 is TGTGCCAGCTCACCACGTCGGCAGGGATTCCAAGAGACCCAGTACTTC.

The chain links TRBV6-5 to TRBJ2-2; the D is unclear. The germline V and J ends were trimmed by 1 base and 7 bases, with 4 bases remaining between them. In germline, CDR1 is MNHEY, CDR2 SVGAGI. This CDR3 spans 12 amino acids. CDR3 region: CASSYLSGELFF. The CDR3 DNA reads as TGTGCCAGCAGTTACTTGAGCGGGGAGCTGTTTTTT.

The rearrangement uses TRBV28 and TRBJ2-7, with a possible D match to TRBD1 (6 bases). Germline V gene lookup returns CDR1 MDHEN and CDR2 SYDVKM. The CDR3 has 14 residues. V was pared by 4 bases and J by 3 bases, with 13 bases between. In nucleotides, the CDR3 is TGTGCCAGCAGTTCAACAACAGGGAGCTACGAGCAGTACTTC. Its translation is CASSSTTGSYEQYF.

The CDR3 DNA follows: TGTGCCAGCATCAAAACAGACACTGGGTTACGCAATGAGCAGTTCTTC. Residues: CASIKTDTGLRNEQFF. The V and J genes are TRBV2 and TRBJ2-1; D is undetermined. CDR3 length: 16 residues. Germline CDR1 is SNHLY and CDR2 is FYNNEI. The germline V and J ends were trimmed by 7 bases and 6 bases, with 22 bases remaining between them.

The rearrangement uses TRBV18 and TRBJ2-7; D remains unclear. CDR3 length: 14 residues. The V gene's germline CDR1 is KGHSH and CDR2 LQKENI. V was clipped by 3 bases and J by 4 bases, with 13 bases between them. Written as DNA, the CDR3 is TGTGCCAGCTCACCCTTGGTGCAAGTTTACGAGCAGTACTTC. It yields the protein CASSPLVQVYEQYF. Complete variable domain (other parts from reference TRBV18 and TRBJ2-7): NAGVMQNPRHLVRRRGQEARLRCSPMKGHSHVYWYRQLPEEGLKFMVYLQKENIIDESGMPKERFSAEFPKEGPSILRIQQVVRGDSAAYFCASSPLVQVYEQYFGPGTRLTVT.

The chain combines TRBV7-2 with TRBJ2-4; D not certain. Trimming took 1 base from V and 3 from J, leaving 10 bases between them. The germline CDR1 and CDR2 sequences are SGHTA and FQGNSA. This CDR3 region has 15 residues. CDR3 loop: CASSLVLGSKNIQYF. The CDR3 DNA sequence: TGTGCCAGCAGCTTAGTGCTGGGAAGCAAAAACATTCAGTACTTC.

V and J are TRBV5-8 and TRBJ2-7, with 10 bases aligning to TRBD2. The trim removed 0 bases at V and 4 bases at J, leaving 10 bases unmatched. CDR3 length: 17 amino acids. Germline-derived CDR1 and CDR2 are SGHTS and YDEGEE. CDR3 coding DNA: TGTGCCAGCAGCTTGGCCTCGGCTAGCGGGAGACGGTACGAGCAGTACTTC. Translating it yields CASSLASASGRRYEQYF.

V usage is TRBV28 and J usage is TRBJ1-2; D may be TRBD1 (5 bases). V lost 8 bases and J 7 bases, leaving 17 bases between the germline ends. CDR3 length: 13 amino acids. Germline V gene data show CDR1 as MDHEN and CDR2 as SYDVKM. The CDR3 region has the DNA TGTGCCAGCCTTCGAGGAGGGGAGAGTGGCTACACCTTC. It specifies CASLRGGESGYTF.

The gene calls are TRBV7-9 and TRBJ1-2; TRBD1 agrees at 10 bases. J gave up 5 bases and V 11 bases, and 11 bases lay outside the gene matches. CDR3 length: 14 residues. Germline V gene lookup returns CDR1 SEHNR and CDR2 FQNEAQ (reference sequence). The CDR3 loop is CASRPGQGFYGYTF. The CDR3 nucleotides read TGTGCCTCCAGGCCGGGACAGGGGTTTTATGGCTACACCTTC.

The chain combines TRBV11-2 with TRBJ1-5; 8 bases match TRBD1. This CDR3 is built from 16 residues. The ends lost 3 bases at V and 1 base at J; junction bases unmatched: 5. Germline CDR1 is SGHAT and CDR2 is FQNNGV. The CDR3 DNA follows: TGTGCCAGCAGCTTGACAGGGGTAATCAGCAATCAGCCCCAGCATTTT. Encoded protein: CASSLTGVISNQPQHF.

V usage is TRBV2 and J usage is TRBJ2-5, with 8 bases aligning to TRBD1. This CDR3 is 12 amino acids long. The V segment lost 11 bases and the J segment 2 bases; nucleotides outside the gene matches: 4. Looked up from germline, CDR1 is SNHLY and CDR2 is FYNNEI. CDR3 nucleotides: TGTGCCCGAGGGACAGGACAAGAGACCCAGTACTTC. Translating it yields CARGTGQETQYF.

The chain recombines TRBV6-1 with TRBJ2-5; 7 bases are shared with TRBD1. Germline-derived CDR1 and CDR2 are MNHNS and SASEGT. The CDR3 is 14 residues long. The V gene end was trimmed by 6 bases and the J gene end by 0 bases; junction bases not matched to a gene: 4. The CDR3 nucleotides are TGTGCCAGCAGGAGGACAGGCTACCAAGAGACCCAGTACTTC. As protein: CASRRTGYQETQYF.

V and J are TRBV11-2 and TRBJ1-1; TRBD1 matches 7 bases. CDR1 is SGHAT, CDR2 FQNNGV, per germline. There are 13 residues in the CDR3. J gave up 10 bases and V 5 bases, and 10 bases lay outside the gene matches. The CDR3, as DNA: TGTGCCAGCAGCGCCTACAGGGGCCTGGGAGCTTTCTTT. Translated, it gives CASSAYRGLGAFF.

The rearrangement uses TRBV2 and TRBJ2-1; tentative D call: TRBD1 (5 bases). V was pared by 5 bases and J by 6 bases, with 8 bases between. The CDR3 loop spans 12 amino acids. The germline V gene has CDR1 SNHLY and CDR2 FYNNEI. The CDR3 protein is CASSTDSNEQFF. CDR3 nucleotide sequence: TGTGCCAGCAGTACCGACAGCAATGAGCAGTTCTTC. Drawing the rest from reference TRBV2 and TRBJ2-1, the complete variable domain is EPEVTQTPSHQVTQMGQEVILRCVPISNHLYFYWYRQILGQKVEFLVSFYNNEISEKSEIFDDQFSVERPDGSNFTLKIRSTKLEDSAMYFCASSTDSNEQFFGPGTRLTVL.

This chain joins TRBV11-2 and TRBJ2-7; 9 bases are shared with TRBD1. Germline CDR1 and CDR2: SGHAT and FQNNGV. This CDR3 region has 15 residues. V gave up 4 bases and J gave up 3 bases; unmatched junction bases: 7. CDR3 sequence: CASSSGTGSFYEQYF. The CDR3, as DNA: TGTGCCAGCAGCTCCGGGACAGGGAGTTTCTACGAGCAGTACTTC. Based on the CDR3 plus reference TRBV11-2 and TRBJ2-7, the full variable domain is EAGVAQSPRYKIIEKRQSVAFWCNPISGHATLYWYQQILGQGPKLLIQFQNNGVVDDSQLPKDRFSAERLKGVDSTLKIQPAKLEDSAVYLCASSSGTGSFYEQYFGPGTRLTVT.